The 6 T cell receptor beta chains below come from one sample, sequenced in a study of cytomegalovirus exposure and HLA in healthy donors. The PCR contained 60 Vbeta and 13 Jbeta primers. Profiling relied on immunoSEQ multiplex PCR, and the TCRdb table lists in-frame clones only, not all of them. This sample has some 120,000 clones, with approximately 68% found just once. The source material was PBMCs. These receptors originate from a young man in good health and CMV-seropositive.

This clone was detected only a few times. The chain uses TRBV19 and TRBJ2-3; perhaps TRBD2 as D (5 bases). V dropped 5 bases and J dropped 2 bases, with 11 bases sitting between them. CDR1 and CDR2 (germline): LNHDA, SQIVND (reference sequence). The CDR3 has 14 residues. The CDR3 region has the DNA TGTGCCAGTAGTCTTACGGGATCCACAGATACGCAGTATTTT. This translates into CASSLTGSTDTQYF.

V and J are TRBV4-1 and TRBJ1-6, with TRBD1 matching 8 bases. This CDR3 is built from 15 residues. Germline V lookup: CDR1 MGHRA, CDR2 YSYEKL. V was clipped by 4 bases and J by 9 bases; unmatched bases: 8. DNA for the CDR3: TGCGCCAGCAGCCCCGGACAGGGTCTCGGTTCACCCCTCCACTTT. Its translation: CASSPGQGLGSPLHF.

The CDR3: CASSLRTSGNLDSYEQYF. CDR3 coding DNA: TGTGCCAGCAGCTTGAGGACTAGCGGGAACCTTGATTCCTACGAGCAGTACTTC. The chain employs TRBV5-5 and TRBJ2-7; the match to TRBD2 covers 12 bases. CDR3 length equals 18 residues. The germline V gene has CDR1 SGHKS and CDR2 YYEKEE (reference sequence). The V segment lost 1 base and the J segment 1 base; nucleotides outside the gene matches: 9.

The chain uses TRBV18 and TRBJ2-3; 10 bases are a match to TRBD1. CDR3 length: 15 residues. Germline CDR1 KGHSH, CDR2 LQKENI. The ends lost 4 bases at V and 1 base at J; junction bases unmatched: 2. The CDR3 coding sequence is TGTGCCAGCTCACGACAGGGGGCCCGCACAGATACGCAGTATTTT. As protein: CASSRQGARTDTQYF.

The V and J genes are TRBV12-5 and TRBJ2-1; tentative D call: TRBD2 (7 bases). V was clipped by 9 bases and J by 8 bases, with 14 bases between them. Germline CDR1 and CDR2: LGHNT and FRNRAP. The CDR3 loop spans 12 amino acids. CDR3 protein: CASWEGGDEQFF. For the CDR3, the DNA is TGTGCTAGCTGGGAGGGGGGCGATGAGCAGTTCTTC.

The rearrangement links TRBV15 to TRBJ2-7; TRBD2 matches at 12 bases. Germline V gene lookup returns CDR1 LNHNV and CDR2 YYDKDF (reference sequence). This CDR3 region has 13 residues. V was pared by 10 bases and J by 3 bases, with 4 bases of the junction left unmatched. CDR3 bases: TGTGCCAGTCGACTAGCGGGGGTCTACGAGCAGTACTTC. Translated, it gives CASRLAGVYEQYF.